This T cell receptor beta chain was captured by sequencing in a study of T cell responses to AZD1222 COVID-19 vaccine (TCRdb year 2021). Some background on the complete study: A total of 233 trial participants underwent TCR sequencing, of whom approximately 210 received two doses of AZD1222 and about 25 received two doses of the MenACWY control vaccine. Trial participants were enrolled into age subgroups of 18-55, 56-69 and 70-plus years, which contained 148, 28 and 57 TCR-sequenced participants, respectively.

The time point label, read with the paper, signifies: about 28 days (+/-7) after the second vaccine dose. AZD1222 recipients with second doses at about 4 weeks or about 12 weeks were pooled, because spike-specific TCR depth and breadth did not differ between schedules. Vaccinee samples were obtained from the UK trials COV001 and COV002, which included a single-blind randomized controlled phase 2/3 trial of AZD1222 (ChAdOx1 nCoV-19) in healthy adults. For TCRbeta chain sequencing, PBMC samples were collected from trial participants at day 0 and at day 28 after the second dose. The CDR3 regions of human TCRbeta chains were analyzed by immunosequencing. In the paper's pipeline: Repertoire TCRs were matched against a reference library of SARS-CoV-2-specific TCRs generated with the MIRA antigen-specificity platform. Breadth was defined as the fraction of unique TCRs that were SARS-CoV-2-associated. Depth was defined as the fraction of total T cells that were SARS-CoV-2-associated. Using the MIRA data, every spike-specific TCR was mapped to the spike region that the TCR reacted to and assigned to either a CD4 or a CD8 class. Log10-transformed breadth and depth values were compared by one-way ANOVA with Sidak's multiple comparisons tests. Entries here come from immuneACCESS through TCRdb and include only in-frame sequences with V and J called. Some clones fail to appear in such tables; in the studies checked, an unresolved V gene covers under half of the shortfall, and the cause of the remainder is unknown. That table supplies the V and J calls and clone size; D and trimming were determined from the DNA. For this sample there are 150,000 to 200,000 clones; about 91% appear just once. More than 1% of the sample lies in the top ten.

The study at large found these results: The 56-69-year group was small, and its depth increase did not reach significance, likely because of low power. Reportedly, close to half of the unique spike-specific TCRs recognized epitopes lying outside the regions that are mutated in the B.1.351 and B.1.1.7 variants. The vaccine-associated CD4 TCRs covered the entire spike protein, and the dominant responses fell in regions 160-218 and 743-854. Because no day 14 peak-response samples were available, repertoires were characterized only after the peak T cell response. Participants were mostly white British, with more females than males. The authors suggested clonal diversity may have been underestimated. A significant rise in spike-specific TCR breadth and depth was observed after two AZD1222 doses relative to day 0 and relative to MenACWY recipients. Conclusions about previously exposed vaccinees are limited, since just a handful of AZD1222 recipients were seropositive for SARS-CoV-2 at baseline.

Counted from cysteine to phenylalanine, this CDR3 has 15 amino acids. Only CDR3 DNA is held: 45 bases, read in frame from base 1. In the germline V gene (reference sequence), CDR1 corresponds to MNHEY and CDR2 to SMNVEV. Trimming takes 6 bases off V and 2 bases off J; junction bases not matched to a gene: 10. For this clone: Its binding antigen is unknown. The sample holds no much larger clone one base away, and base qualities are not on file.

The sequence links TRBV27 to TRBJ2-7; TRBD1 fits 7 bases in the junction. This TCR was sampled from an adult who received the AZD1222 COVID-19 vaccine. The starting material was peripheral blood, obtained 28 days after the second AZD1222 dose. Read as DNA, the sequence is TGTGCCAGCAGCTTAGAGGGGGCGCCCACCTACGAGCAGTACTTC. Translated, this gives CASSLEGAPTYEQYF.